This T cell receptor beta chain was recorded in a study of blood T cell repertoires in COVID-19. The wider study: Specimens from acute and convalescent COVID-19 originated in the United States, Italy and Spain.

Authors' processing steps: It was from reference gene primer amplification that nucleated cell counts were estimated. Repertoires were generated with immunoSEQ multiplex PCR, while TCRdb's copy carries only in-frame clones and drops some. For V, J and clone size, that table is used; D and trimming come from the DNA. The sample comprises some 200,000 clones, 84% of which are singletons, and over 6.5% rests with the top ten. The length of the CDR3 is 14 residues. The V gene's germline CDR1 is WSHSY and CDR2 SAAADI. Trimming removed 4 bases from V and 1 base from J, with 9 bases in between. The sequencing sample was made of peripheral blood. The genes are TRBV10-2 and TRBJ2-3; the D is unclear. The TCR comes from a woman of 80 years or more with COVID-19, enrolled during active disease. The CDR3 loop reads CASSVGSRTDTQYF. For the CDR3, the DNA is TGCGCCAGCAGTGTCGGTTCTCGCACAGATACGCAGTATTTT.